These 26 T cell receptor beta chains share one sample of origin, sequenced in a study of OX40 agonist ivuxolimab in advanced cancers. Clones were read by immunoSEQ multiplex PCR, and TCRdb kept only the in-frame ones, dropping some. This table has 60,000 or so clones, nearly 95% appearing once. This specimen consisted of CD4+ or CD8+ T cells sorted from blood, obtained in a trial of the OX40 agonist ivuxolimab. The receptors originated from an adult with an advanced solid tumor such as melanoma, head and neck, liver or kidney cancer.

The V call is TRBV4-1, the J call TRBJ2-5; D is uncertain. Trimming stripped 1 base from V and 2 bases from J, with 2 bases between. Per germline, CDR1 MGHRA and CDR2 YSYEKL. There are 12 residues in the CDR3. The CDR3 here is CASSQGQETQYF. As DNA, the CDR3 is TGCGCCAGCAGCCAAGGGCAAGAGACCCAGTACTTC.

This chain connects TRBV27 to TRBJ2-7; TRBD1 might be the D (6 bases). The V gene's germline CDR1 is MNHEY and CDR2 SMNVEV (reference sequence). V dropped 5 bases and J dropped 3 bases, with 17 bases sitting between them. The CDR3 is 15 amino acids. The CDR3 region is CASSLTGGTFYEQYF. DNA of the CDR3: TGTGCCAGCAGTCTCACCGGTGGGACATTCTACGAGCAGTACTTC.

The chain employs TRBV19 and TRBJ2-3; no clear D gene. The germline CDR1 and CDR2 sequences are LNHDA and SQIVND (reference sequence). V was cut by 3 bases and J by 2 bases, with 3 bases left in between. CDR3 length equals 12 residues. The CDR3 spells CASSISTDTQYF. The CDR3 region has the DNA TGTGCCAGTAGTATCTCCACAGATACGCAGTATTTT.

The V and J genes are TRBV7-8 and TRBJ2-7, with TRBD2 matching 7 bases. This CDR3 is built from 15 residues. CDR1 and CDR2 (germline): SGHVS, FQNEAQ. Trimming cost V 1 base and J 2 bases; bases outside gene matches: 5. The CDR3 nucleotides read TGTGCCAGCAGCTTAGGCCGGGACTATCCCTACGAGCAGTACTTC. Translation: CASSLGRDYPYEQYF.

J is TRBJ2-7 and V is TRBV27, with D perhaps matching TRBD1 (6 bases). The CDR3 runs to 15 residues. Germline CDR1 is MNHEY and CDR2 is SMNVEV (reference sequence). Trimming removed 4 bases at V and 5 bases at J, with 18 bases between. The CDR3 nucleotides read TGTGCCAGCAGTTCAGGGGTCTACACCCCTGACGAGCAGTACTTC. Encoded protein: CASSSGVYTPDEQYF.

The V gene is TRBV9, the J gene TRBJ1-1; D gene uncertain. There are 13 residues in the CDR3. In germline, CDR1 is SGDLS, CDR2 YYNGEE. V was pared by 0 bases and J by 3 bases, with 6 bases between. Written as DNA, the CDR3 is TGTGCCAGCAGCGTAGGTCGGGACACTGAAGCTTTCTTT. Amino acids: CASSVGRDTEAFF.

The V and J genes are TRBV5-6 and TRBJ2-7; D tentatively fits TRBD1 or TRBD2 (6 bases each). Germline CDR1 SGHDT, CDR2 YYEEEE. The V end was cut by 0 bases, the J end by 2 bases, with 12 bases between. CDR3 length: 15 amino acids. The CDR3 coding sequence is TGTGCCAGCAGCTTGGGGCCGGGGGCAACCTACGAGCAGTACTTC. As protein: CASSLGPGATYEQYF.

As to this clone: This same CDR3 is encoded by further DNA sequences in the sample. This chain connects TRBV19 to TRBJ2-1, with 12 nucleotides matching TRBD2. V lost 5 bases and J lost 1; bases outside the gene matches: 6. Germline CDR1 LNHDA, CDR2 SQIVND (reference sequence). CDR3 length: 17 amino acids. In DNA, the CDR3 is TGTGCCAGTAGTGTGACTAGCGGGGGAGATTCCTACAATGAGCAGTTCTTC. Amino acids: CASSVTSGGDSYNEQFF.

V gene TRBV7-9 combines with J gene TRBJ1-2; D remains unclear. Trimming took off 1 base at V and 7 bases at J, with 13 bases between the two ends. The germline CDR1 and CDR2 sequences are SEHNR and FQNEAQ (reference sequence). The CDR3 covers 14 residues. CDR3 nucleotides: TGTGCCAGCAGCTTAGAAGTGGCCTCGCCTGGCTACACCTTC. Protein sequence: CASSLEVASPGYTF.

This rearrangement joins TRBV11-2 to TRBJ2-5, with D hard to call. The CDR3 contains 14 residues. V lost 5 bases and J lost 0, with 10 bases in between. Germline V gene sequence: CDR1 SGHAT, CDR2 FQNNGV. CDR3 loop: CASSAWTDQETQYF. In DNA, the CDR3 is TGTGCCAGCAGCGCCTGGACGGACCAAGAGACCCAGTACTTC.

This sequence joins TRBV5-4 and TRBJ2-2; D gene unclear. The CDR3 runs 13 residues. Trimming shortened V by 4 bases and J by 5 bases, and 9 bases separated the two germline ends. Looked up from germline, CDR1 is SGHNT and CDR2 is YYREEE (reference sequence). CDR3 nucleotide sequence: TGTGCCAGCAGCGGTTCTAGTACCGGGGAGCTGTTTTTT. Encoded protein: CASSGSSTGELFF. The entire variable domain, with the rest obtained from reference TRBV5-4 and TRBJ2-2, is as follows: ETGVTQSPTHLIKTRGQQVTLRCSSQSGHNTVSWYQQALGQGPQFIFQYYREEENGRGNFPPRFSGLQFPNYSSELNVNALELDDSALYLCASSGSSTGELFFGEGSRLTVL.

This clone was seen only a few times. The chain recombines TRBV7-3 with TRBJ1-2; perhaps TRBD1 as D (5 bases). CDR1 is SGHTA and CDR2 is FQGTGA in the germline V gene. Trimming removed 4 bases from V and 7 bases from J, with 16 bases in between. The CDR3 extends over 14 amino acids. In DNA, the CDR3 is TGTGCCAGCAGCTCCTTCGGGACTGCCGCTGGCTACACCTTC. Translation gives CASSSFGTAAGYTF.

The gene calls are TRBV6-5 and TRBJ2-7, with unresolved D. This CDR3 is 12 amino acids long. Germline-derived CDR1 and CDR2 are MNHEY and SVGAGI. V was cut by 2 bases and J by 1 base, with 3 bases left in between. This CDR3 is CASSYTSYEQYF. As DNA, the CDR3 is TGTGCCAGCAGTTACACTTCCTACGAGCAGTACTTC.

V usage is TRBV27 and J usage is TRBJ2-2; D remains ambiguous. CDR3 length: 12 residues. Germline CDR1 and CDR2: MNHEY and SMNVEV (reference sequence). V was trimmed by 3 bases and J by 2 bases, leaving 1 base between them. CDR3 in DNA: TGTGCCAGCAGTTTTAACACCGGGGAGCTGTTTTTT. This encodes CASSFNTGELFF.

The chain links TRBV7-3 to TRBJ2-2; D gene ambiguous. Deletions cut 1 base from V and 3 bases from J, with 6 bases between. The CDR3 covers 14 residues. Germline CDR1 reads SGHTA; CDR2 reads FQGTGA. The CDR3 sequence is CASSLRPDTGELFF. CDR3 coding DNA: TGTGCCAGCAGCTTAAGACCTGACACCGGGGAGCTGTTTTTT.

The V call is TRBV12-5, the J call TRBJ2-3; perhaps D is TRBD1 or TRBD2 (5 bases each). This CDR3 is 15 amino acids long. V was cut by 6 bases and J by 0 bases, with 13 bases left in between. CDR1 LGHNT and CDR2 FRNRAP come from the germline V gene. The DNA for the CDR3 is TGTGCTAGTGGCCTTGGGACCTTCAGCACAGATACGCAGTATTTT. Translated, it gives CASGLGTFSTDTQYF.

This chain links TRBV2 with TRBJ2-1; 12 positions match TRBD1. The germline V gene has CDR1 SNHLY and CDR2 FYNNEI. CDR3 length equals 16 residues. V gave up 6 bases and J gave up 5 bases; unmatched junction bases: 8. The CDR3 sequence: CASSPWDRGLNNEQFF. Written as DNA, the CDR3 is TGTGCCAGCAGCCCCTGGGACAGGGGGCTGAACAATGAGCAGTTCTTC. Full variable domain (remainder filled in from reference TRBV2 and TRBJ2-1): EPEVTQTPSHQVTQMGQEVILRCVPISNHLYFYWYRQILGQKVEFLVSFYNNEISEKSEIFDDQFSVERPDGSNFTLKIRSTKLEDSAMYFCASSPWDRGLNNEQFFGPGTRLTVL.

The chain has TRBV4-1 and TRBJ2-2; D uncertain. Looked up from germline, CDR1 is MGHRA and CDR2 is YSYEKL. Trimming left V 0 bases short and J 6 bases short, with 14 bases between. CDR3 size: 16 residues. CDR3 protein: CASSQDPGYGAGELFF. As DNA, the CDR3 is TGCGCCAGCAGCCAAGACCCCGGGTACGGAGCCGGGGAGCTGTTTTTT.

The V gene is TRBV5-1, the J gene TRBJ1-1, with D possibly being TRBD1 (5 bases). There are 14 residues in the CDR3. Germline CDR1 and CDR2: SGHRS and YFSETQ. Trimming shortened V by 0 bases and J by 1 base, and 7 bases separated the two germline ends. CDR3 region: CASSLDRTNTEAFF. The CDR3 DNA follows: TGCGCCAGCAGCTTGGACAGGACGAACACTGAAGCTTTCTTT.

The rearrangement uses TRBV13 and TRBJ1-4; 7 nucleotides agree with TRBD1. V was pared by 2 bases and J by 7 bases, with 19 bases of the junction left unmatched. The CDR3 has 19 amino acids. In germline, CDR1 is PRHDT, CDR2 FYEKMQ (reference sequence). The CDR3 DNA is TGTGCCAGCAGCTTAAATCGGGCTGAAACAGGGGAGGGTAGTGAAAAACTGTTTTTT. Its protein is CASSLNRAETGEGSEKLFF.

Here the CDR3 reads CASSLGGTGSEQYF. The CDR3 nucleotides are TGTGCCAGCAGTTTAGGCGGAACAGGGAGCGAGCAGTACTTC. The chain recombines TRBV27 with TRBJ2-7; the D gene is possibly TRBD1 (6 bases). This CDR3 is 14 amino acids long. V was pared by 2 bases and J by 6 bases, with 14 bases between. The germline CDR1 and CDR2 sequences are MNHEY and SMNVEV (reference sequence).

V usage is TRBV6-1 and J usage is TRBJ2-2; 12 bases match TRBD1. CDR1 and CDR2 from the germline V gene are MNHNS and SASEGT. Losses at the gene ends were 5 bases for V and 5 bases for J; bases not matched to a gene: 3. The CDR3 runs 15 residues. The CDR3 DNA reads TGTGCCAGCAGTCGGGACAGGGGGCGGACCGGGGAGCTGTTTTTT. Translation gives CASSRDRGRTGELFF.

V and J are TRBV25-1 and TRBJ2-3; the D is unclear. Germline loops: CDR1 MGHDK, CDR2 SYGVNS. Deletions cut 5 bases from V and 4 bases from J, with 10 bases between. This CDR3 is 13 amino acids long. CDR3: CASSQPDADTQYF. The CDR3 nucleotides are TGTGCCAGCAGTCAACCGGACGCAGATACGCAGTATTTT.

J is TRBJ2-3 and V is TRBV11-2, with 13 bases matching TRBD2. The CDR3 spans 16 residues. Germline trimming cut 5 bases from V and 2 bases from J; bases unmatched to any gene: 4. Germline values: CDR1 SGHAT, CDR2 FQNNGV. The CDR3 sequence is CASSPGTSGATDTQYF. CDR3 nucleotides: TGTGCCAGCAGCCCCGGGACTAGCGGGGCCACAGATACGCAGTATTTT. The variable domain in full, completed from reference TRBV11-2 and TRBJ2-3, reads EAGVAQSPRYKIIEKRQSVAFWCNPISGHATLYWYQQILGQGPKLLIQFQNNGVVDDSQLPKDRFSAERLKGVDSTLKIQPAKLEDSAVYLCASSPGTSGATDTQYFGPGTRLTVL.

This clone came up a few times. This rearrangement joins TRBV5-3 to TRBJ1-5; weak D call: TRBD1 (5 bases). TRBV5-3 is labeled an ORF, and its function is uncertain. Trimming cost V 3 bases and J 7 bases, with 14 bases left between them. This CDR3 is 14 amino acids long. CDR3 sequence reads: CARSSSRVLQPQHF. In DNA form, the CDR3 reads TGTGCCAGAAGCTCCTCCAGGGTGCTCCAGCCCCAGCATTTT.

The chain joins TRBV7-9 to TRBJ2-7; possible D gene TRBD1, 6 bases. The CDR3 contains 14 residues. V shed 4 bases and J shed 3 bases, with 13 bases lying between them. The germline CDR1 and CDR2 sequences are SEHNR and FQNEAQ (reference sequence). The CDR3: CASSSGHSGYEQYF. CDR3 sequence (DNA): TGTGCCAGCAGCTCGGGACATTCCGGCTACGAGCAGTACTTC.